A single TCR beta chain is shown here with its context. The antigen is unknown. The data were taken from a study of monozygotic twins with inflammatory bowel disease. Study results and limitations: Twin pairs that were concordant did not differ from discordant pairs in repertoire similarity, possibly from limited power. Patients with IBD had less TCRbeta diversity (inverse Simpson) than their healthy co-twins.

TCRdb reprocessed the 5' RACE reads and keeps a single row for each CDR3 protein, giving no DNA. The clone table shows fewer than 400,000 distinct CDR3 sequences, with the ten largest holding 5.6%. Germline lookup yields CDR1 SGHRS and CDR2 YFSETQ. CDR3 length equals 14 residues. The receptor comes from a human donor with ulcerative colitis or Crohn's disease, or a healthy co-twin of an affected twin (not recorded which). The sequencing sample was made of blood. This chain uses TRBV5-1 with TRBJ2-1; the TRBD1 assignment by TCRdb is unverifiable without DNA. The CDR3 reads CASSLIPAGHEQFF.